The rows below give T cell receptor beta chains drawn from one sample of a study of shared clonotypes between healthy human individuals. Profiled with immunoSEQ multiplex PCR; TCRdb holds only in-frame clones, not every one. The sample consists of some 480,000 clones, around three quarters of them appearing once. The material sequenced was PBMCs. Every receptor here comes from a woman aged 40-49 years in good health. Some clones in this sample may be carry-over from other donors' samples. Each CDR3 is given with its conserved first and last residue. The D gene is left open where the match is weak. Rows may omit the clone size; those that give it use once, few, many or a size class.

j_gene | d_gene | v_gene | abundance | CDR3aa | CDR3nt
TRBJ2-7 | TRBD1 | TRBV27 | once | CASSLFRGSYEQYF | TGTGCCAGCAGTTTATTCAGGGGGAGCTACGAGCAGTACTTC
TRBJ2-3 | TRBD2 | TRBV5-1 | . | CASSLREGSSTDTQYF | TGCGCCAGCAGCTTGCGGGAGGGAAGTAGCACAGATACGCAGTATTTT
TRBJ2-1 | . | TRBV6-1 | . | CASSPEDEQFF | TGTGCCAGCAGTCCCGAAGATGAGCAGTTCTTC
TRBJ2-7 | . | TRBV19 | . | CASSIDRLNYEQYF | TGTGCCAGTAGTATCGACAGACTAAACTACGAGCAGTACTTC
TRBJ2-1 | TRBD2 | TRBV5-8 | . | CASSLGTSGYNEQFF | TGTGCCAGCAGCCTCGGGACTAGCGGGTACAATGAGCAGTTCTTC
TRBJ1-1 | . | TRBV6-1 | . | CASSGPPGIPHTEAFF | TGTGCCAGCAGTGGCCCCCCCGGTATACCCCACACTGAAGCTTTCTTT
TRBJ1-4 | TRBD1 | TRBV29-1 | . | CSVEGQGNEKLFF | TGCAGCGTTGAGGGACAGGGTAATGAAAAACTGTTTTTT
TRBJ1-1 | . | TRBV7-2 | . | CASSPTVYTEAFF | TGTGCCAGCAGCCCGACAGTATACACTGAAGCTTTCTTT
TRBJ1-2 | . | TRBV28 | . | CASSPGMGPTNYGYTF | TGTGCCAGCAGTCCCGGCATGGGCCCAACTAACTATGGCTACACCTTC
TRBJ2-1 | TRBD2 | TRBV13 | . | CASSPRDAGGLNEQFF | TGTGCCAGCAGCCCCAGAGACGCGGGAGGGCTCAATGAGCAGTTCTTC
TRBJ1-4 | . | TRBV7-8 | . | CASSSDRRLNEKLFF | TGTGCCAGCAGCTCCGACAGGAGATTGAATGAAAAACTGTTTTTT
TRBJ2-2 | . | TRBV9 | . | CASSVPGDTGELFF | TGTGCCAGCAGCGTACCAGGGGACACCGGGGAGCTGTTTTTT
TRBJ2-4 | . | TRBV28 | . | CASSPSRGANIQYF | TGTGCCAGCAGTCCCTCTAGGGGGGCTAACATTCAGTACTTC
TRBJ2-2 | . | TRBV5-1 | . | CASSPVGGTNTGELFF | TGCGCCAGCAGCCCGGTCGGGGGTACGAACACCGGGGAGCTGTTTTTT
TRBJ2-3 | TRBD2 | TRBV18 | . | CASSPGQSGTTDTQYF | TGTGCCAGCTCACCAGGGCAGAGCGGGACCACAGATACGCAGTATTTT
TRBJ1-2 | TRBD1 | TRBV6-6 | . | CASSPQGRDGYTF | TGTGCCAGCAGTCCACAGGGGAGGGATGGCTACACCTTC
TRBJ2-5 | . | TRBV6-5 | once | CASSYPGAETQYF | TGTGCCAGCAGTTATCCAGGGGCAGAGACCCAGTACTTC
TRBJ2-5 | . | TRBV7-3 | . | CASSLDGGQTQYF | TGTGCCAGCAGCTTAGATGGGGGACAGACCCAGTACTTC
TRBJ2-1 | TRBD2 | TRBV19 | . | CASSIASGRAVEQFF | TGTGCCAGTAGTATAGCCAGCGGGAGGGCCGTTGAGCAGTTCTTC
TRBJ2-1 | . | TRBV7-2 | . | CASSPDLYNEQFF | TGTGCCAGCAGCCCAGACCTATACAATGAGCAGTTCTTC
TRBJ2-1 | . | TRBV6-1 | . | CASCRERNINEQFF | TGTGCCAGCTGTAGAGAGAGAAACATCAATGAGCAGTTCTTC
TRBJ2-1 | . | TRBV7-7 | . | CASSLRRQKRNEQFF | TGTGCTAGCAGCTTAAGACGTCAAAAACGCAATGAGCAGTTCTTC
TRBJ2-6 | . | TRBV7-7 | . | CASSLGTSSGANVLTF | TGTGCTAGCAGCCTGGGGACATCCTCTGGGGCCAACGTCCTGACTTTC
TRBJ1-2 | TRBD1 | TRBV7-2 | . | CASSPRWGQWGGGYTF | TGTGCCAGCAGCCCAAGATGGGGACAGTGGGGTGGGGGCTACACCTTC
TRBJ2-3 | TRBD2 | TRBV9 | . | CASSVGLAGAGLADTQYF | TGTGCCAGCAGCGTAGGCCTAGCGGGAGCCGGCTTGGCAGATACGCAGTATTTT
TRBJ1-4 | . | TRBV7-9 | . | CASSLDMYNEKLFF | TGTGCCAGCAGCCTTGACATGTATAATGAAAAACTGTTTTTT
TRBJ2-1 | TRBD1 | TRBV9 | . | CASSVAGTGGNEQFF | TGTGCCAGCAGCGTAGCAGGGACAGGGGGCAATGAGCAGTTCTTC
TRBJ1-1 | . | TRBV6-1 | . | CASSEGDWNAEAFF | TGTGCCAGCAGTGAAGGTGATTGGAACGCTGAAGCTTTCTTT
TRBJ2-7 | . | TRBV28 | . | CASRLEGLPEQYF | TGTGCCAGCCGTTTGGAAGGGCTACCCGAGCAGTACTTC
TRBJ2-7 | . | TRBV6-1 | . | CASSRLRSYEQYF | TGTGCCAGCAGTCGTTTACGGAGCTACGAGCAGTACTTC
TRBJ2-3 | . | TRBV7-2 | . | CASSSRPDTQYF | TGTGCCAGCAGCTCCCGTCCAGATACGCAGTATTTT
TRBJ2-3 | TRBD1 | TRBV9 | . | CASSVMVGTGGADTQYF | TGTGCCAGCAGCGTAATGGTTGGGACAGGGGGCGCTGATACGCAGTATTTT
TRBJ2-7 | . | TRBV18 | once | CASSPLGKEMAEQYF | TGTGCCAGCTCACCCTTGGGCAAAGAGATGGCCGAGCAGTACTTC
TRBJ2-1 | . | TRBV5-6 | . | CASSLPGHANSYNEQFF | TGTGCCAGCAGCTTGCCCGGGCATGCCAACTCCTACAATGAGCAGTTCTTC
TRBJ2-2 | TRBD2 | TRBV19 | . | CATGGTSGNTGELFF | TGTGCCACCGGGGGGACTAGCGGCAACACCGGGGAGCTGTTTTTT
TRBJ1-4 | . | TRBV5-4 | few | CASSQDAGATNEKLFF | TGTGCCAGCAGCCAGGACGCGGGTGCAACTAATGAAAAACTGTTTTTT
TRBJ2-1 | TRBD2 | TRBV2 | . | CASSGLAGGHAVRFF | TGTGCCAGCAGTGGACTAGCGGGAGGCCACGCCGTACGGTTCTTC
TRBJ2-7 | . | TRBV15 | . | CATSRGSSLLYEQYF | TGTGCCACCAGCAGAGGATCCTCTCTCCTCTACGAGCAGTACTTC
TRBJ1-2 | . | TRBV10-3 | few | CATRRDYGYTF | TGTGCCACGCGCAGGGACTATGGCTACACCTTC
TRBJ2-1 | . | TRBV7-3 | . | CASSFQGRDNDEQFF | TGTGCCAGCAGCTTTCAGGGTAGGGACAATGATGAGCAGTTCTTC
TRBJ2-5 | . | TRBV11-2 | . | CASSPVSPQEPQYF | TGTGCCAGCAGCCCCGTCTCGCCCCAAGAGCCCCAGTACTTC
TRBJ2-7 | TRBD1 | TRBV4-1 | . | CASSQVIVGTGDSAEQYF | TGCGCCAGCAGCCAGGTCATAGTGGGGACAGGGGATTCGGCGGAGCAGTACTTC
TRBJ2-3 | TRBD2 | TRBV5-4 | . | CASSRRLAGDTQYF | TGTGCCAGCAGCCGAAGACTAGCGGGAGATACGCAGTATTTT
TRBJ1-1 | . | TRBV30 | . | CAWAGQSNTEAFF | TGTGCCTGGGCCGGACAGTCGAACACTGAAGCTTTCTTT
TRBJ1-2 | . | TRBV29-1 | . | CSVDAGKYYGYTF | TGCAGCGTTGACGCAGGGAAGTACTATGGCTACACCTTC
TRBJ2-1 | TRBD2 | TRBV19 | few | CASSITSGLAGTAEQFF | TGTGCCAGTAGTATTACCTCTGGACTAGCTGGCACCGCTGAGCAGTTCTTC
TRBJ2-3 | TRBD1 | TRBV10-3 | . | CAIAGTGTDTQYF | TGTGCCATTGCCGGGACAGGGACAGATACGCAGTATTTT
TRBJ2-2 | . | TRBV5-4 | . | CASSLGDTGELFF | TGTGCCAGCAGCTTGGGTGACACCGGGGAGCTGTTTTTT
TRBJ2-5 | . | TRBV6-5 | few | CASSYLTVSGETQYF | TGTGCCAGCAGTTACCTGACCGTGTCGGGGGAGACCCAGTACTTC
TRBJ2-1 | TRBD2 | TRBV2 | . | CASSELTSGFDEQFF | TGTGCCAGCAGTGAATTGACTAGCGGGTTCGATGAGCAGTTCTTC
TRBJ1-6 | . | TRBV27 | . | CASTRDSSSYNSPLHF | TGTGCCAGCACGCGGGACTCCAGCTCCTATAATTCACCCCTCCACTTT
TRBJ2-2 | . | TRBV11-3 | . | CASSLGPETGELFF | TGTGCCAGCAGCTTAGGTCCGGAGACCGGGGAGCTGTTTTTT
TRBJ2-1 | TRBD1 | TRBV4-1 | many | CASSSGTGGYNEQFF | TGCGCCAGCAGCTCCGGGACAGGGGGTTACAATGAGCAGTTCTTC